The 17 T cell receptor beta chains given below trace back to one sample, sequenced in a study of blood T cell repertoires in COVID-19. Sequencing was performed with immunoSEQ multiplex PCR; in TCRdb, only in-frame clones are kept and a portion is missing. The sample includes some 100,000 clones, 88% seen only once; the top ten take about 8%. Sequencing was done on a sample of peripheral blood. These receptor sequences come from a woman in her 70s with acute or convalescent COVID-19.

The chain joins TRBV19 to TRBJ1-1; possible D gene TRBD1, 5 bases. CDR1 and CDR2 from the germline V gene are LNHDA and SQIVND (reference sequence). With 6 bases removed from V and 5 bases from J, the gap between germline ends came to 13 bases. The CDR3 loop spans 13 amino acids. The CDR3 DNA follows: TGTGCCAGTAGGCGACAGAGAGAGACTGAAGCTTTCTTT. This sequence encodes CASRRQRETEAFF.

The chain links TRBV18 to TRBJ2-7, with D perhaps TRBD2 (5 bases). CDR1 is KGHSH, CDR2 LQKENI, per germline. Trimming cost V 3 bases and J 3 bases, with 15 bases left between them. There are 15 residues in the CDR3. This CDR3 is CASSPPRAEGYEQYF. The CDR3 DNA follows: TGTGCCAGCTCACCGCCACGAGCAGAGGGCTACGAGCAGTACTTC.

This clone has just one count. The chain employs TRBV6-5 and TRBJ2-3; 9 nucleotides match TRBD1. The germline gives CDR1 MNHEY, CDR2 SVGAGI. The CDR3 is made up of 14 amino acids. Trimming removed 4 bases from V and 5 bases from J; junction bases left unmatched: 4. The CDR3 DNA is TGTGCCAGCAGTTTAACAGGGGGCCTAGATACGCAGTATTTT. Translation: CASSLTGGLDTQYF.

In DNA, the CDR3 is TGTGCCAGCAGCCCGCCGTTACAGGGGAAGACTGAAGCTTTCTTT. It specifies CASSPPLQGKTEAFF. V usage is TRBV7-9 and J usage is TRBJ1-1; 7 bases match TRBD1. CDR3 size: 15 residues. V was clipped by 5 bases and J by 5 bases; unmatched bases: 11. Germline V gene lookup returns CDR1 SEHNR and CDR2 FQNEAQ (reference sequence).

The rearrangement joins TRBV18 to TRBJ2-5; a weak D match, TRBD1 (6 bases). The germline gives CDR1 KGHSH, CDR2 LQKENI. Trimming shortened V by 3 bases and J by 3 bases, and 11 bases separated the two germline ends. There are 14 residues in the CDR3. The CDR3 DNA is TGTGCCAGCTCACCTACGAGGACAGAAGAGACCCAGTACTTC. Protein sequence: CASSPTRTEETQYF.

The chain couples TRBV11-2 to TRBJ2-7; 8 nucleotides align to TRBD1. After removal of 1 base from V and 4 bases from J, the junction contained 6 bases not matched to a gene. Germline V lookup: CDR1 SGHAT, CDR2 FQNNGV. The CDR3 spans 15 residues. This CDR3 reads CASSLGPGGAYEQYF. In nucleotides, the CDR3 is TGTGCCAGCAGCTTAGGGCCAGGGGGCGCGTACGAGCAGTACTTC.

This sequence joins TRBV6-5 and TRBJ2-3; a possible D gene is TRBD1 (6 bases). With 6 bases removed from V and 0 bases from J, the gap between germline ends came to 13 bases. The CDR3 has 15 amino acids. Germline V gives CDR1 MNHEY, CDR2 SVGAGI. Here the CDR3 reads CASRKQGFSTDTQYF. The DNA for the CDR3 is TGTGCCAGCAGGAAACAGGGATTTAGCACAGATACGCAGTATTTT.

The chain is built from TRBV27 and TRBJ2-5; 8 positions agree with TRBD1. J was trimmed by 2 bases and V by 7 bases; bases with no gene match: 3. CDR1 MNHEY and CDR2 SMNVEV come from the germline V gene (reference sequence). The CDR3 runs to 13 residues. The CDR3 here is CASKGQAQETQYF. As DNA, the CDR3 is TGTGCCAGCAAGGGACAGGCTCAAGAGACCCAGTACTTC.

This chain links TRBV18 with TRBJ1-1; no clear D gene. Germline assignment: CDR1 KGHSH and CDR2 LQKENI. This CDR3 region has 13 residues. V dropped 6 bases and J dropped 1 base, with 9 bases sitting between them. CDR3 DNA: TGTGCCAGCTCTCCTACAGAGAACACTGAAGCTTTCTTT. This encodes CASSPTENTEAFF.

CDR3 in amino acids: CASSLVRSSSYNEQFF. CDR3 in DNA: TGTGCCAGCAGCTTAGTCCGGTCAAGCTCCTACAATGAGCAGTTCTTC. J is TRBJ2-1 and V is TRBV7-3, with D unresolved. The germline gives CDR1 SGHTA, CDR2 FQGTGA. V was cut by 2 bases and J by 0 bases, with 11 bases left in between. CDR3 size: 16 residues. The complete variable domain, with remaining parts taken from reference TRBV7-3 and TRBJ2-1, reads GAGVSQTPSNKVTEKGKYVELRCDPISGHTALYWYRQSLGQGPEFLIYFQGTGAADDSGLPNDRFFAVRPEGSVSTLKIQRTERGDSAVYLCASSLVRSSSYNEQFFGPGTRLTVL.

This clone was seen only once. V and J are TRBV18 and TRBJ2-7; 14 bases are shared with TRBD2. Germline CDR1 is KGHSH and CDR2 is LQKENI. Trimming removed 1 base from V and 7 bases from J; junction bases left unmatched: 3. CDR3 size: 15 residues. The chain's CDR3 is CASSPQGLAGDEQYF. The CDR3 region has the DNA TGTGCCAGCTCACCACAGGGACTAGCGGGAGATGAGCAGTACTTC.

The J gene is TRBJ1-4, the V gene TRBV6-5; 9 nucleotides align to TRBD1. Trimming cost V 3 bases and J 7 bases; bases outside gene matches: 6. This CDR3 is 15 amino acids long. In germline, CDR1 is MNHEY, CDR2 SVGAGI. The chain's CDR3 is CASSYSGTGSEKLFF. In DNA form, the CDR3 reads TGTGCCAGCAGTTATTCCGGGACAGGGAGTGAAAAACTGTTTTTT.

This chain uses TRBV14 with TRBJ2-1; the D is unclear. There are 14 residues in the CDR3. V lost 1 base, J lost 4 bases, and 8 bases lay in between. Germline assignment: CDR1 SGHDN and CDR2 FVKESK. CDR3 coding DNA: TGTGCCAGCAGCCAAGTCGCGTATTACAATGAGCAGTTCTTC. Amino acids: CASSQVAYYNEQFF.

The chain uses TRBV29-1 and TRBJ2-5; 7 nucleotides line up with TRBD2. The CDR3 consists of 12 residues. Germline V CDR1 and CDR2: SQVTM, ANQGSEA. The trim removed 4 bases at V and 5 bases at J, leaving 4 bases unmatched. CDR3 residues: CSVGGSGETQYF. In nucleotides, the CDR3 is TGCAGCGTTGGCGGTAGCGGGGAGACCCAGTACTTC.

This clone was recorded a few times. The chain is built from TRBV2 and TRBJ1-3, with D possibly being TRBD1 (5 bases). This CDR3 is 15 amino acids long. Germline V gene data show CDR1 as SNHLY and CDR2 as FYNNEI. Trimming took 6 bases from V and 1 from J, leaving 13 bases between them. The CDR3 loop reads CASRATGRSGNTIYF. DNA of the CDR3: TGTGCCAGCAGGGCCACAGGAAGATCTGGAAACACCATATATTTT.

This chain connects TRBV11-2 to TRBJ1-1; a possible D gene is TRBD1 (6 bases). The CDR3 totals 19 residues. The V and J ends lost 1 base and 4 bases respectively, with 25 bases between them. CDR1 and CDR2 (germline): SGHAT, FQNNGV. CDR3 DNA: TGTGCCAGCAGCTTAGGTTACACGTTGGGACACGCGTCGGGCACTGAAGCTTTCTTT. Its translation: CASSLGYTLGHASGTEAFF. Based on the CDR3 plus reference TRBV11-2 and TRBJ1-1, the full variable domain is EAGVAQSPRYKIIEKRQSVAFWCNPISGHATLYWYQQILGQGPKLLIQFQNNGVVDDSQLPKDRFSAERLKGVDSTLKIQPAKLEDSAVYLCASSLGYTLGHASGTEAFFGQGTRLTVV.

The chain combines TRBV14 with TRBJ1-2; 7 bases line up with TRBD1. There are 18 residues in the CDR3. Germline V gives CDR1 SGHDN, CDR2 FVKESK. V lost 0 bases to trimming and J lost 6 bases; unmatched junction nucleotides: 16. CDR3 protein: CASSQDLGTAAVGDGYTF. CDR3 coding DNA: TGTGCCAGCAGCCAAGATCTCGGGACAGCTGCAGTGGGAGATGGCTACACCTTC.